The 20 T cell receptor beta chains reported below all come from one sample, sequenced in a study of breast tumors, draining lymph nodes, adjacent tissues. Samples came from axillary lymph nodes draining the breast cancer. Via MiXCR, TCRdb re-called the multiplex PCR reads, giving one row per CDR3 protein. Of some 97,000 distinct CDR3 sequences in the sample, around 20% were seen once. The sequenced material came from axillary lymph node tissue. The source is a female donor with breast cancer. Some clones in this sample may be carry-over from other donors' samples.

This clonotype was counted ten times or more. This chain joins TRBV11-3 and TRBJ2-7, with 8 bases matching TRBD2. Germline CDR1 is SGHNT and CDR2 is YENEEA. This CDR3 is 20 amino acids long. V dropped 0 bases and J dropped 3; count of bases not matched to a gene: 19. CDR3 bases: TGTGCCAGCAGCTTAGAGGTTTTGCGGGAGGAATTCTTAAAGTTCTACGAGCAGTACTTC. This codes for CASSLEVLREEFLKFYEQYF.

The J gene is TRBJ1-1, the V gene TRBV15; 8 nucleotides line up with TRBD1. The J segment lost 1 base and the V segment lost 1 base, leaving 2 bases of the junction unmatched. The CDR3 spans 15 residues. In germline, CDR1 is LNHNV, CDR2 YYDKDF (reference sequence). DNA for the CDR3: TGTGCCACCAGCAGAGGAGGACAGGGGAACACTGAAGCTTTCTTT. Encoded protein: CATSRGGQGNTEAFF.

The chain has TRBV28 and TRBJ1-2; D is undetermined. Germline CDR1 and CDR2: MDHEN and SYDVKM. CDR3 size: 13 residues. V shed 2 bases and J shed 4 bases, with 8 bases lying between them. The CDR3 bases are TGTGCCAGCAGTTTAGCCCCGACCTATGGCTACACCTTC. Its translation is CASSLAPTYGYTF.

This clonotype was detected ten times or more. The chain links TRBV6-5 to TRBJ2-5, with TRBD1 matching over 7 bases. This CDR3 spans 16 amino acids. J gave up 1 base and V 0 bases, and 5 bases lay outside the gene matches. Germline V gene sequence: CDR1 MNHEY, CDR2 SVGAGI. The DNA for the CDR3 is TGTGCCAGCAGTTACTCGACCTACAGGGGCCAAGAGACCCAGTACTTC. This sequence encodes CASSYSTYRGQETQYF.

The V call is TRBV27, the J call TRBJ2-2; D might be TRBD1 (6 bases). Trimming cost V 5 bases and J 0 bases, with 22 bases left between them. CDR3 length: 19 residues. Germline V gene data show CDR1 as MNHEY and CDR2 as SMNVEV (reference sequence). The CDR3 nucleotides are TGTGCCAGCAGTCTCCGCCCTCAGGGACACCGATCGAACACCGGGGAGCTGTTTTTT. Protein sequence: CASSLRPQGHRSNTGELFF.

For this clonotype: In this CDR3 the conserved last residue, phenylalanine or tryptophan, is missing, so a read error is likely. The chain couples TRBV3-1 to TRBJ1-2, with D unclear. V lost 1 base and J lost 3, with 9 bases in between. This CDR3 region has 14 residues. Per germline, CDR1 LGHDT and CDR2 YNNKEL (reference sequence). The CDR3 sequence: CASSQGTAYYGYTL. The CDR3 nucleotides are TGTGCCAGCAGCCAAGGAACTGCCTACTATGGCTACACCCTC.

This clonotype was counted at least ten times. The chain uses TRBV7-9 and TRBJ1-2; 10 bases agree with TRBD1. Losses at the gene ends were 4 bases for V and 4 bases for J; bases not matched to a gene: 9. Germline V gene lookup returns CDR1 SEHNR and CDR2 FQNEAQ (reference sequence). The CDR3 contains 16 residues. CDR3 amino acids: CASSSHRTGGIYGYTF. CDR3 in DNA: TGTGCCAGCAGCTCTCATAGGACAGGGGGGATCTATGGCTACACCTTC. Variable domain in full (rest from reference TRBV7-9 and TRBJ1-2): DTGVSQNPRHKITKRGQNVTFRCDPISEHNRLYWYRQTLGQGPEFLTYFQNEAQLEKSRLLSDRFSAERPKGSFSTLEIQRTEQGDSAMYLCASSSHRTGGIYGYTFGSGTRLTVV.

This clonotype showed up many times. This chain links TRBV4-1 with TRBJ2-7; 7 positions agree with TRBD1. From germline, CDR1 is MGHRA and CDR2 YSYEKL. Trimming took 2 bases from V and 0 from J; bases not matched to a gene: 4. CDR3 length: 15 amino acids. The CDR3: CASSQHRGSSYEQYF. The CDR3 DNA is TGCGCCAGCAGCCAACACAGGGGAAGCTCCTACGAGCAGTACTTC.

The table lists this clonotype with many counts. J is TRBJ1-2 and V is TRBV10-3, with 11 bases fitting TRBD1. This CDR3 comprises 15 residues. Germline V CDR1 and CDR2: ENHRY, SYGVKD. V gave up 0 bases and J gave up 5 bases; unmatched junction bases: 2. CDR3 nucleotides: TGTGCCATCAGTGAGTCCCGGGACAGGGGGTATGGCTACACCTTC. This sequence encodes CAISESRDRGYGYTF.

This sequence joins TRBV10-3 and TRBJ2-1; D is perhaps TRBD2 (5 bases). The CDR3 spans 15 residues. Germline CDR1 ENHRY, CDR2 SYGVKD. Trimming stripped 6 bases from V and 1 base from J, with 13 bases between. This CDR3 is CAISPRGISYNEQFF. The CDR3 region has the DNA TGTGCCATCAGCCCCCGGGGTATATCCTACAATGAGCAGTTCTTC.

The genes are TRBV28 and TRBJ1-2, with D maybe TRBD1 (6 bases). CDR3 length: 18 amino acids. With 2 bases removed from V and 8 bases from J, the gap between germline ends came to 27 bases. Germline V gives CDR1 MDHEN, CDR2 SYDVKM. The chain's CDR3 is CASSLSIFGQPGGEGYTF. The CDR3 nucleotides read TGTGCCAGCAGTTTAAGTATATTCGGACAGCCAGGAGGAGAGGGCTACACCTTC.

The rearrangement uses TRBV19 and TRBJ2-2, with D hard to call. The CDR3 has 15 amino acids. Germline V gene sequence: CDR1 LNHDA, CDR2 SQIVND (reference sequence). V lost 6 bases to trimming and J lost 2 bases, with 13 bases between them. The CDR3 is CASSLGPPNTGELFF. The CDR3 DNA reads TGTGCCAGTAGCCTCGGACCACCCAACACCGGGGAGCTGTTTTTT.

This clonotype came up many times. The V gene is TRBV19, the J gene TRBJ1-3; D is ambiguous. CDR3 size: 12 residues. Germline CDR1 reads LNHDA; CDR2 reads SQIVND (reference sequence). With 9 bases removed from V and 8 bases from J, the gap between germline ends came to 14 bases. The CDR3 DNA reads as TGTGCCAGAACCCCCGGGCTCGACACCATATATTTT. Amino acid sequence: CARTPGLDTIYF. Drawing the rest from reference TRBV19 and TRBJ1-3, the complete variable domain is DGGITQSPKYLFRKEGQNVTLSCEQNLNHDAMYWYRQDPGQGLRLIYYSQIVNDFQKGDIAEGYSVSREKKESFPLTVTSAQKNPTAFYLCARTPGLDTIYFGEGSWLTVV.

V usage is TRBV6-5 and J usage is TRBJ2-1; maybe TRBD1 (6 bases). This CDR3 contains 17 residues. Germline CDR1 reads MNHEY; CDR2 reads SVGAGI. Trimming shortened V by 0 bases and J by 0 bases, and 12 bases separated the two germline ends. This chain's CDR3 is CASSYSTQGSSYNEQFF. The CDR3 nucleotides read TGTGCCAGCAGTTACTCCACACAGGGAAGCTCCTACAATGAGCAGTTCTTC.

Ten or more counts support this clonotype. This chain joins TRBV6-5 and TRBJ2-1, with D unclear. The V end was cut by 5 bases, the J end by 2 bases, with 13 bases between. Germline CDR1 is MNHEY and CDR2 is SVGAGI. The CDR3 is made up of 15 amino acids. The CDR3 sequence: CASSGLAKTYNEQFF. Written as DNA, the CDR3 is TGTGCCAGCAGTGGGTTGGCGAAAACCTACAATGAGCAGTTCTTC.

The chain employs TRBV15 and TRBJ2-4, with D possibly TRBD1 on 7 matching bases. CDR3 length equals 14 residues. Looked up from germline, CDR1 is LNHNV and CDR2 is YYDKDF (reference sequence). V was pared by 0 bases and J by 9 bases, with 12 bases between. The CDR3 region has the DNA TGTGCCACCAGCAGAGATCGTCAGGGGGGCATTCAGTACTTC. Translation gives CATSRDRQGGIQYF.

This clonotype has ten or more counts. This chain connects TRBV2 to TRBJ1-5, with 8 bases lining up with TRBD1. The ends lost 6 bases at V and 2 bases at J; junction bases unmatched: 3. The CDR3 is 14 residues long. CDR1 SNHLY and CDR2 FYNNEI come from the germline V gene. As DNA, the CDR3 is TGTGCCAGCAGACTGACAGGGGGCAATCAGCCCCAGCATTTT. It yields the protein CASRLTGGNQPQHF.

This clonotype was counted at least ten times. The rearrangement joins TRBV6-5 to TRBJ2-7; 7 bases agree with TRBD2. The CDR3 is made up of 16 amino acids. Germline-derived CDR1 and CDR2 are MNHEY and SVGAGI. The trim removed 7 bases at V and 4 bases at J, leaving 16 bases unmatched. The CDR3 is CASKVSRELTVYEQYF. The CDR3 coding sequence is TGTGCCAGCAAGGTTTCGCGGGAGCTTACTGTTTACGAGCAGTACTTC.

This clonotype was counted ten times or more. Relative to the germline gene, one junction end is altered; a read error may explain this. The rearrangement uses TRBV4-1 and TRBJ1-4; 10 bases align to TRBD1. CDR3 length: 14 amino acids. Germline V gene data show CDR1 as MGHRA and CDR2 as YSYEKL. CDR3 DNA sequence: TGTGCCAGCAGTGCGGGACAGGGGTATGAAAAACTGTTTTTT. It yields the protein CASSAGQGYEKLFF.

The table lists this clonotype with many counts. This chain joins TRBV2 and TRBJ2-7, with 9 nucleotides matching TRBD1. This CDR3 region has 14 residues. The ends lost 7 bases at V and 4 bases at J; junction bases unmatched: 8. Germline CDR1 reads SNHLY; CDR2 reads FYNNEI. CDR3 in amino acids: CASTRWGQGYEQYF. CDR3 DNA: TGTGCCAGCACCCGGTGGGGACAGGGTTACGAGCAGTACTTC.